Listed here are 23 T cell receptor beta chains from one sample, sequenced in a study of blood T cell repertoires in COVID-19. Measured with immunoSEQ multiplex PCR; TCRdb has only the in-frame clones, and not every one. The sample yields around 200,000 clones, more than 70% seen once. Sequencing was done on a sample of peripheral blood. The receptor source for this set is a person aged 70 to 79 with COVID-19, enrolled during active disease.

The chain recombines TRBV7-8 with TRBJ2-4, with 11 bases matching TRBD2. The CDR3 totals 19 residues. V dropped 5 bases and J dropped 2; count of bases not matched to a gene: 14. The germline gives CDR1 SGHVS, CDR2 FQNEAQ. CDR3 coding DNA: TGTGCCAGCAGCCCCCAGCAACTAGCGGGAGTTTCCACCAAAAACATTCAGTACTTC. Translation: CASSPQQLAGVSTKNIQYF.

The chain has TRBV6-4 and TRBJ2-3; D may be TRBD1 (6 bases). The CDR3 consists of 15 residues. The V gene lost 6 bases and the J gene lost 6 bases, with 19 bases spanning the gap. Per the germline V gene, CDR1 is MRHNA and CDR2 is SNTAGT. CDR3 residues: CASSVGAMNRDTQYF. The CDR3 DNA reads TGTGCCAGCAGCGTGGGGGCCATGAATCGGGATACGCAGTATTTT.

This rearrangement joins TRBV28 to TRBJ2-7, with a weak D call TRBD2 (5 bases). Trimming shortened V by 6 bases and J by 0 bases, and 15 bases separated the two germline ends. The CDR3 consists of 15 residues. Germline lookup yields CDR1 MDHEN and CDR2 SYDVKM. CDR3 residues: CASSRAHGDSYEQYF. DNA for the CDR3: TGTGCCAGCAGCCGCGCCCACGGGGACTCCTACGAGCAGTACTTC.

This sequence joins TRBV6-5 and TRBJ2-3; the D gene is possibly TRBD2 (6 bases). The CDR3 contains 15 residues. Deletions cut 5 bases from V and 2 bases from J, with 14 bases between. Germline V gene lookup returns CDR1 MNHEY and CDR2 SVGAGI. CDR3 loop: CASSRSGSNTDTQYF. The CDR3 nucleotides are TGTGCCAGCAGTAGAAGCGGGTCAAACACAGATACGCAGTATTTT.

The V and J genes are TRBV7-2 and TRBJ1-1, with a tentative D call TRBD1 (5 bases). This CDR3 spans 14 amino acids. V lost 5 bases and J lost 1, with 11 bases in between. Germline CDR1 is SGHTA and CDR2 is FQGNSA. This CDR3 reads CASSQGAKNTEAFF. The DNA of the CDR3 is TGTGCCAGCAGCCAAGGGGCTAAGAACACTGAAGCTTTCTTT.

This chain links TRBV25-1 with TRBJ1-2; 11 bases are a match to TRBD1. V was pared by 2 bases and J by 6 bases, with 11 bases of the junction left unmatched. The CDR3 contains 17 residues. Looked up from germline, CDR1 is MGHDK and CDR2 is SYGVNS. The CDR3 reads CASSEPGTGGSRDGYTF. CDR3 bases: TGTGCCAGCAGTGAACCCGGGACAGGGGGGAGTAGAGATGGCTACACCTTC.

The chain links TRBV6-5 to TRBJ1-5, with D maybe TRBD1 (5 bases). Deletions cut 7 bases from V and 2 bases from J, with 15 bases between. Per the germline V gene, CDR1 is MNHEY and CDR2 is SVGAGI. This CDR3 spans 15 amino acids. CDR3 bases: TGTGCCAGCAAGTCAGTAGGGGTTGGCAATCAGCCCCAGCATTTT. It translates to CASKSVGVGNQPQHF.

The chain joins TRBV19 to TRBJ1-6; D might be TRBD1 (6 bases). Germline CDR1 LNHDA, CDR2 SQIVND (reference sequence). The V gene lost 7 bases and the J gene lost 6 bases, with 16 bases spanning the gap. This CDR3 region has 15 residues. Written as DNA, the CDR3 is TGTGCCAGTAAACCGGGACAAGGAGGTAATTCACCCCTCCACTTT. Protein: CASKPGQGGNSPLHF.

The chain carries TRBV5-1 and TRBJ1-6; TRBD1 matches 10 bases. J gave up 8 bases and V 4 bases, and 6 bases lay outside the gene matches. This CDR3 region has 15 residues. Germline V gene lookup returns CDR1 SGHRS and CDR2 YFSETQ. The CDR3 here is CASSRETGGDSPLHF. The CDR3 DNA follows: TGCGCCAGCAGCCGAGAGACAGGGGGCGATTCACCCCTCCACTTT.

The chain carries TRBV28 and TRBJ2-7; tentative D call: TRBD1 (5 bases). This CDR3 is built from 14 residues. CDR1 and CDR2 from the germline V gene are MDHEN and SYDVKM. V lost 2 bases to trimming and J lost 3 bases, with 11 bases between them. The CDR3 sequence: CASSLPDSFYEQYF. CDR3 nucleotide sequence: TGTGCCAGCAGTTTACCCGACAGCTTCTACGAGCAGTACTTC. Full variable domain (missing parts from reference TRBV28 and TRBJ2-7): DVKVTQSSRYLVKRTGEKVFLECVQDMDHENMFWYRQDPGLGLRLIYFSYDVKMKEKGDIPEGYSVSREKKERFSLILESASTNQTSMYLCASSLPDSFYEQYFGPGTRLTVT.

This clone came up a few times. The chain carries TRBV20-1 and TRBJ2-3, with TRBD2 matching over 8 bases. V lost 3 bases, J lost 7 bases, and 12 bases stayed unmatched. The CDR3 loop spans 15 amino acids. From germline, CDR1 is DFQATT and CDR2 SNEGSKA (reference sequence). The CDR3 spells CSASSLSGEVNTQYF. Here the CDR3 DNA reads TGCAGTGCTAGTTCCCTTAGCGGGGAGGTAAATACGCAGTATTTT.

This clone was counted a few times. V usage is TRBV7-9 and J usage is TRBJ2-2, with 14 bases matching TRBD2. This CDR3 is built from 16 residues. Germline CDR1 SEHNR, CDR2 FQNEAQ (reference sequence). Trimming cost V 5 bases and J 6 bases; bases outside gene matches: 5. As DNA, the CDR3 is TGTGCCAGCAGCCTCGGGACTAGCGGGAGCGCCGGGGAGCTGTTTTTT. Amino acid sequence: CASSLGTSGSAGELFF.

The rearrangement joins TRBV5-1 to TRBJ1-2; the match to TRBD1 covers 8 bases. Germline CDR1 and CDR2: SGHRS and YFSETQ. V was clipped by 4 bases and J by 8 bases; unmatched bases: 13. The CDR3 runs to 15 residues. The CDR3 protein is CASSRTPGQEYGYTF. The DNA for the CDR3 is TGCGCCAGCAGCCGCACTCCGGGACAGGAATACGGCTACACCTTC.

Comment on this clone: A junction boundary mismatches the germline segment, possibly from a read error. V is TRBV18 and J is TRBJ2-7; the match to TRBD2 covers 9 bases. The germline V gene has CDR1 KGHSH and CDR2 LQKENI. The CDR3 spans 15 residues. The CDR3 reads CASSPSSSSGEKSRF. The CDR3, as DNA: TGTGCCAGCTCACCTAGTAGCTCTAGCGGGGAAAAATCTCGGTTC.

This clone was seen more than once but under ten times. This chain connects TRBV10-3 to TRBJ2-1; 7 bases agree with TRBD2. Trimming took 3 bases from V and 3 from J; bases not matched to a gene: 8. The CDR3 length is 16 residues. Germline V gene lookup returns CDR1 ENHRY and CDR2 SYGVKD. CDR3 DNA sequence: TGTGCCATCAGTGACTCGCGAACTAGCGACTACAATGAGCAGTTCTTC. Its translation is CAISDSRTSDYNEQFF.

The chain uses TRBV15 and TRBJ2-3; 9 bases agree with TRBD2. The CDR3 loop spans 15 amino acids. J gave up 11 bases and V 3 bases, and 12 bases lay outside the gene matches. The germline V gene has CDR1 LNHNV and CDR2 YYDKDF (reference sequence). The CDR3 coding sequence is TGTGCCACCAGCAGTTATGAAGCGGGGGGATTTCTGCAGTATTTT. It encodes CATSSYEAGGFLQYF.

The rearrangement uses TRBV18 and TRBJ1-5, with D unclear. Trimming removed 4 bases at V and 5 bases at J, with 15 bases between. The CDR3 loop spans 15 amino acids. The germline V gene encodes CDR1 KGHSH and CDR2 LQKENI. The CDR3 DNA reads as TGTGCCAGCTCACTTTCACGAGCGAGAGATCAGCCCCAGCATTTT. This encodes CASSLSRARDQPQHF.

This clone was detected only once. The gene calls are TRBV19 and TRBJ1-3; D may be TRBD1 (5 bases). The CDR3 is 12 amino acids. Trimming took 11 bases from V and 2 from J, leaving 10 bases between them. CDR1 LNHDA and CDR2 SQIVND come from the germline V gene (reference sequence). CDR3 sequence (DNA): TGTGCCGCGGGGGTCACTGGAAACACCATATATTTT. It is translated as CAAGVTGNTIYF.

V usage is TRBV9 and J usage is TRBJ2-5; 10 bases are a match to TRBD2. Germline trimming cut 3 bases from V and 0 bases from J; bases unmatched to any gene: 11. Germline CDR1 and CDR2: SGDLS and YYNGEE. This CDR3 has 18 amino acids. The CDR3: CASSGGRLAGGNQETQYF. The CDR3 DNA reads TGTGCCAGCAGCGGAGGGAGGTTAGCGGGGGGCAACCAAGAGACCCAGTACTTC.

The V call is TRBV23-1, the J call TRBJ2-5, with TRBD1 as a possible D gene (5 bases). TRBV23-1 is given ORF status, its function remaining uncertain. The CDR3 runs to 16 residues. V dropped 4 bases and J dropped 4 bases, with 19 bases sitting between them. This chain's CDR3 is CASSPLWGPVGETQYF. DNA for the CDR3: TGCGCCAGCAGTCCCCTGTGGGGCCCGGTGGGAGAGACCCAGTACTTC.

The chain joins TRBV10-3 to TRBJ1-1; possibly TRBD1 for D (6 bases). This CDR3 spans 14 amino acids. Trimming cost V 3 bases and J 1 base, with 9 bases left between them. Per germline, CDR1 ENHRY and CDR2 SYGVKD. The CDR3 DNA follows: TGTGCCATCAGTGATGGGGGCAGGAACACTGAAGCTTTCTTT. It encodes CAISDGGRNTEAFF.

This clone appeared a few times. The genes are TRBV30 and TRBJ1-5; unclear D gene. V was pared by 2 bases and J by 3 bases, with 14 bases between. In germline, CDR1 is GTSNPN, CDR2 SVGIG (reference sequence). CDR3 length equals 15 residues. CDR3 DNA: TGTGCCTGGAGTCGGGCGGGGATCGACAATCAGCCCCAGCATTTT. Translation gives CAWSRAGIDNQPQHF. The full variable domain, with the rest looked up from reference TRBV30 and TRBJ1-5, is SQTIHQWPATLVQPVGSPLSLECTVEGTSNPNLYWYRQAAGRGLQLLFYSVGIGQISSEVPQNLSASRPQDRQFILSSKKLLLSDSGFYLCAWSRAGIDNQPQHFGDGTRLSIL.

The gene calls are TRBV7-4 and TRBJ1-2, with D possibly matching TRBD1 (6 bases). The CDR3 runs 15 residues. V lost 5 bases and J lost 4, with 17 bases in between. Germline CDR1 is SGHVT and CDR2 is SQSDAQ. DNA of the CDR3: TGTGCCAGCAGCGCCCGAGACAGGTACCTCTATGGCTACACCTTC. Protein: CASSARDRYLYGYTF.